This T cell receptor (beta chain) is from a study of blood T cell repertoires in COVID-19. The overall study: The United States, Italy and Spain provided the acute and convalescent COVID-19 samples.

As originally analysed: Estimates of nucleated cell counts were drawn from the amplification of reference gene primers. Repertoires were generated with immunoSEQ multiplex PCR, while TCRdb's copy carries only in-frame clones and drops some. Clonal size and the V and J genes are those of that table, whereas D and trimming came from the DNA. This sample has over 350,000 clones; around nine tenths occur once, and the top ten carry around 0.95%. CDR1 and CDR2 from the germline V gene are LGHDT and YNNKEL (reference sequence). Trimming removed 5 bases at V and 0 bases at J, with 11 bases between. The CDR3 has 15 amino acids. Allocation to cohorts depended on clinical history reported by the participants.

The TCR was taken from a woman in her 30s with acute COVID-19. Material for sequencing was PBMCs or T cells enriched from blood (not recorded which). V usage is TRBV3-1 (or the pseudogene TRBV3-2) and J usage is TRBJ2-1; D remains unclear. The CDR3 nucleotides are TGTGCCAGCAGCAAATTGACAAGCTCCTACAATGAGCAGTTCTTC. Its protein is CASSKLTSSYNEQFF.